One and the same sample provided the 32 T cell receptor beta chains below, sequenced in a study of graft-versus-host responses after intestinal transplantation (dated by TCRdb to 2020 to 2023). Their antigen targets remain unknown. The sample's time point label is to be understood as: cells obtained before transplantation from donor or recipient. Library construction relied on the immunoSEQ multiplex PCR assay. Imported from immuneACCESS, the table was reduced by TCRdb to in-frame sequences with V and J called. These copies leave out some clones; in studies compared against another copy, an unresolved V gene accounts for under half, and the cause of the remainder is not known. The sample has about 86,000 clones on record, 88% of them singletons. Together, the top ten hold roughly 0.3% of the sample. The sample was unstimulated CD4+ T cells sorted from spleen or lymph node cells, taken before transplant. Every receptor here comes from a human donor who was the organ donor for an intestinal transplant.

This CDR3 reads CASSADRGFNGYTF. The CDR3 bases are TGTGCCAGCTCGGCGGACAGGGGGTTCAATGGCTACACCTTC. The rearrangement links TRBV18 to TRBJ1-2; TRBD1 matches 10 bases. From germline, CDR1 is KGHSH and CDR2 LQKENI. The CDR3 has 14 residues. Trimming cost V 6 bases and J 6 bases; bases outside gene matches: 7.

The rearrangement uses TRBV4-1 and TRBJ2-1; possible D gene TRBD2, 6 bases. V shed 0 bases and J shed 12 bases, with 12 bases lying between them. The CDR3 sequence is 13 residues long. Germline values: CDR1 MGHRA, CDR2 YSYEKL. CDR3 sequence (DNA): TGCGCCAGCAGCCAAGATCGGGGGTCCGGGCAGTTCTTC. Its translation is CASSQDRGSGQFF.

The chain carries TRBV5-4 and TRBJ1-3; 9 bases match TRBD1. With V trimmed by 4 bases and J by 4 bases, 6 bases remained unmatched. Germline CDR1 SGHNT, CDR2 YYREEE (reference sequence). CDR3 length: 15 amino acids. CDR3 DNA sequence: TGTGCCAGCAGCGCCGGGACAGGGAACGGAAACACCATATATTTT. It specifies CASSAGTGNGNTIYF.

This chain joins TRBV1 and TRBJ2-1; the D call in the table, TRBD2, was not verified against the DNA. TRBV1 is labeled a pseudogene. The CDR3 has 15 residues. The CDR3 here is CTSTKGRGGYNEQFF. In DNA, the CDR3 is TGCACCAGCACTAAAGGTCGGGGGGGATACAATGAGCAGTTCTTC.

Only one count was recorded for this clone. This sample also contains other DNA sequences that code for the same CDR3. CDR3 residues: CASSYLRGYGYTF. In nucleotides, the CDR3 is TGTGCCAGCAGTTACCTCAGAGGATATGGCTACACCTTC. This chain uses TRBV6-5 with TRBJ1-2; D unresolved. In germline, CDR1 is MNHEY, CDR2 SVGAGI. The length of the CDR3 is 13 residues. V was clipped by 2 bases and J by 5 bases, with 9 bases between them.

A remark on this clone: Different DNA sequences within this sample yield the same CDR3. The genes are TRBV5-1 and TRBJ2-3; possible D gene TRBD2, 6 bases. CDR3 length: 14 residues. V was clipped by 4 bases and J by 2 bases, with 11 bases between them. From germline, CDR1 is SGHRS and CDR2 YFSETQ. CDR3 DNA sequence: TGCGCCAGCAGCCCGGGACTCCCCACAGATACGCAGTATTTT. This codes for CASSPGLPTDTQYF.

The CDR3 nucleotides are TGTGCCAGCAGCTTATCGTCTACAGCAAATTCACCCCTCCACTTT. It encodes CASSLSSTANSPLHF. The J gene is TRBJ1-6, the V gene TRBV7-3, with no clear D. The CDR3 has 15 residues. The V end was cut by 2 bases, the J end by 7 bases, with 12 bases between. CDR1 and CDR2 (germline): SGHTA, FQGTGA.

The chain is built from TRBV5-4 and TRBJ2-3; possible D gene TRBD2, 6 bases. CDR1 and CDR2 from the germline V gene are SGHNT and YYREEE (reference sequence). The CDR3 is 13 residues long. V dropped 4 bases and J dropped 6 bases, with 12 bases sitting between them. The CDR3 nucleotides are TGTGCCAGCAGCCCGGGGAGGAGGGATACGCAGTATTTT. Translating it yields CASSPGRRDTQYF.

Remarks on this clone: Other DNA sequences within the sample encode an identical CDR3. The chain joins TRBV6-5 to TRBJ1-1; D gene ambiguous. The CDR3 consists of 15 residues. Trimming stripped 0 bases from V and 5 bases from J, with 13 bases between. CDR1 is MNHEY, CDR2 SVGAGI, per germline. This chain's CDR3 is CASSYSWAPGTEAFF. The CDR3 nucleotides read TGTGCCAGCAGTTACTCGTGGGCGCCGGGGACTGAAGCTTTCTTT.

This clone appeared once. The chain recombines TRBV5-1 with TRBJ2-2; tentatively, D is TRBD2 (5 bases). The germline V gene has CDR1 SGHRS and CDR2 YFSETQ. Between the trimmed V and J ends, which lost 4 bases and 4 bases, there was a span of 17 bases. This CDR3 is built from 16 residues. CDR3 bases: TGCGCCAGCAGCCCCCTAGCCCCCCAACCCACCGGGGAGCTGTTTTTT. Residues: CASSPLAPQPTGELFF.

The gene calls are TRBV7-3 and TRBJ2-3; D might be TRBD1 (6 bases). Germline lookup yields CDR1 SGHTA and CDR2 FQGTGA. V gave up 5 bases and J gave up 6 bases, with 15 bases separating them. This CDR3 has 14 amino acids. The CDR3 is CASSRGGQRDTQYF. CDR3 sequence (DNA): TGTGCCAGCAGCCGTGGGGGCCAAAGGGATACGCAGTATTTT.

The gene calls are TRBV6-5 and TRBJ2-7; D might be TRBD1 (5 bases). Germline CDR1 is MNHEY and CDR2 is SVGAGI. The ends were cut back, 10 bases at V and 6 bases at J, with 19 bases in the middle. The length of the CDR3 is 13 residues. The CDR3 sequence is CANSQRPGFEQYF. DNA of the CDR3: TGTGCCAACTCGCAGAGGCCAGGGTTCGAGCAGTACTTC.

The chain joins TRBV6-6 to TRBJ2-5; the match to TRBD2 covers 8 bases. The CDR3 has 16 amino acids. From germline, CDR1 is MNHNY and CDR2 SVGAGI (reference sequence). V shed 5 bases and J 3 bases; nucleotides not matched to a gene: 11. The DNA of the CDR3 is TGTGCCAGCAGTCCGGGGGGGCAACTACTCAAAGAGACCCAGTACTTC. Its translation: CASSPGGQLLKETQYF.

The chain uses TRBV30 and TRBJ2-1; TRBD2 matches at 10 bases. Germline V gene data show CDR1 as GTSNPN and CDR2 as SVGIG (reference sequence). The CDR3 consists of 12 residues. V gave up 3 bases and J gave up 14 bases; unmatched junction bases: 7. In nucleotides, the CDR3 is TGTGCCTGGAGGGTAGCGGGGGGCCGGGAGTTCTTC. This encodes CAWRVAGGREFF.

This clone has just one count. As DNA, the CDR3 is TGTGCCAGCAACCCCACGCGGGGTGCCTCCTACGAGCAGTACTTC. Translation gives CASNPTRGASYEQYF. The chain has TRBV7-2 and TRBJ2-7; D possibly corresponds to TRBD2 (6 bases). Germline V CDR1 and CDR2: SGHTA, FQGNSA. The V end was cut by 7 bases, the J end by 0 bases, with 16 bases between. CDR3 length equals 15 residues.

CDR3 nucleotides: TGTGCCAGCAGCGTAGATCTGGGGACAGGCCTGGGGCAAGAGACCCAGTACTTC. Translating gives CASSVDLGTGLGQETQYF. The chain couples TRBV9 to TRBJ2-5; 8 bases agree with TRBD1. CDR3 length: 18 amino acids. CDR1 is SGDLS and CDR2 is YYNGEE in the germline V gene. Trimming cost V 0 bases and J 2 bases; bases outside gene matches: 12.

The V and J genes are TRBV7-3 and TRBJ2-3, with 11 bases fitting TRBD2. V trimming: 5 bases; J trimming: 4 bases; junction bases outside the gene matches: 20. This CDR3 is built from 20 residues. Germline V gene lookup returns CDR1 SGHTA and CDR2 FQGTGA. CDR3 DNA: TGTGCCAGCAGCCCCCAGGCTTCTAGCGGGAGGACGAAAGTGGCAGATACGCAGTATTTT. Its translation is CASSPQASSGRTKVADTQYF. Looking up the rest from reference TRBV7-3 and TRBJ2-3 gives the full variable domain: GAGVSQTPSNKVTEKGKYVELRCDPISGHTALYWYRQSLGQGPEFLIYFQGTGAADDSGLPNDRFFAVRPEGSVSTLKIQRTERGDSAVYLCASSPQASSGRTKVADTQYFGPGTRLTVL.

This chain links TRBV9 with TRBJ2-7; 7 bases line up with TRBD2. V shed 2 bases, J shed 6 bases, and the junction held 8 bases outside the gene matches. CDR1 SGDLS and CDR2 YYNGEE come from the germline V gene. The CDR3 is 14 amino acids. In nucleotides, the CDR3 is TGTGCCAGCAGCGTCGGACTAGGGGACTCCGAGCAGTACTTC. This sequence encodes CASSVGLGDSEQYF.

The rearrangement links TRBV7-2 to TRBJ2-2; TRBD1 agrees at 10 bases. The CDR3 runs 16 residues. Trimming took 5 bases from V and 6 from J; bases not matched to a gene: 9. The germline CDR1 and CDR2 sequences are SGHTA and FQGNSA. The DNA of the CDR3 is TGTGCCAGCAGCCTAAGGACAGGGGGAGTTGCCGGGGAGCTGTTTTTT. Its translation is CASSLRTGGVAGELFF.

The chain's CDR3 is CASSSDRGWGYTF. CDR3 bases: TGTGCCAGCAGCAGTGACAGGGGATGGGGCTACACCTTC. The chain links TRBV7-2 to TRBJ1-2; 8 nucleotides match TRBD1. J was trimmed by 8 bases and V by 5 bases; bases with no gene match: 7. Germline CDR1 SGHTA, CDR2 FQGNSA. This CDR3 contains 13 residues.

The V call is TRBV12-5, the J call TRBJ1-4; D perhaps matches TRBD1 (5 bases). V lost 1 base to trimming and J lost 5 bases, with 11 bases between them. The CDR3 covers 15 residues. The V gene's germline CDR1 is LGHNT and CDR2 FRNRAP. The chain's CDR3 is CASGLGDGGNEKLFF. CDR3 coding DNA: TGTGCTAGTGGTTTGGGGGACGGAGGGAATGAAAAACTGTTTTTT.

In DNA form, the CDR3 reads TGTGCCAGCAGGACAGGACTAGCGGGTGAGCAGTTCTTC. It specifies CASRTGLAGEQFF. The chain has TRBV6-1 and TRBJ2-1; 11 nucleotides match TRBD2. V was clipped by 6 bases and J by 9 bases; unmatched bases: 4. This CDR3 spans 13 amino acids. Germline CDR1 and CDR2: MNHNS and SASEGT.

The V call is TRBV4-2, the J call TRBJ1-1; D gene uncertain. Trimming pared 1 base from V and 3 bases from J, leaving 12 bases between. This CDR3 has 15 residues. Germline V gene lookup returns CDR1 LGHNA and CDR2 YNFKEQ. CDR3 amino acids: CASSQGGSSYTEAFF. In DNA form, the CDR3 reads TGTGCCAGCAGCCAAGGTGGGAGCTCGTACACTGAAGCTTTCTTT.

This clone is a singleton in its sample. V is TRBV6-6 and J is TRBJ1-2; D not resolved. CDR1 and CDR2 from the germline V gene are MNHNY and SVGAGI (reference sequence). V dropped 8 bases and J dropped 1 base, with 8 bases sitting between them. The CDR3 extends over 12 amino acids. The CDR3 DNA reads as TGTGCCAGCGCGTCACTTAACTATGGCTACACCTTC. Translated, it gives CASASLNYGYTF.

The chain links TRBV5-4 to TRBJ2-7; D may be TRBD1 (5 bases). Germline V lookup: CDR1 SGHNT, CDR2 YYREEE (reference sequence). Trimming removed 4 bases at V and 2 bases at J, with 16 bases between. The CDR3 has 15 residues. DNA for the CDR3: TGTGCCAGCAGCGTGAGGTGGGGCCCCCCCTACGAGCAGTACTTC. The encoded protein is CASSVRWGPPYEQYF.

The chain couples TRBV5-5 to TRBJ2-5, with no clear D. CDR3 length equals 14 residues. The V and J ends lost 0 bases and 2 bases respectively, with 8 bases between them. In germline, CDR1 is SGHKS, CDR2 YYEKEE (reference sequence). In DNA form, the CDR3 reads TGTGCCAGCAGCTTGGAACTCGGTCAAGAGACCCAGTACTTC. This gives the protein CASSLELGQETQYF. The complete variable domain, with remaining parts taken from reference TRBV5-5 and TRBJ2-5, reads DAGVTQSPTHLIKTRGQQVTLRCSPISGHKSVSWYQQVLGQGPQFIFQYYEKEERGRGNFPDRFSARQFPNYSSELNVNALLLGDSALYLCASSLELGQETQYFGPGTRLLVL.

The chain employs TRBV6-5 and TRBJ2-1; 9 bases match TRBD2. The CDR3 loop spans 14 amino acids. The V segment lost 7 bases and the J segment 6 bases; nucleotides outside the gene matches: 7. Germline CDR1 is MNHEY and CDR2 is SVGAGI. For the CDR3, the DNA is TGTGCCAGCAATTTGGCGGGGGGGCCCAATGAGCAGTTCTTC. Encoded protein: CASNLAGGPNEQFF.

The chain is built from TRBV11-2 and TRBJ2-1; D gene uncertain. The germline V gene has CDR1 SGHAT and CDR2 FQNNGV. The CDR3 totals 11 residues. Deletions cut 6 bases from V and 6 bases from J, with 6 bases between. This CDR3 is CASSPFNEQFF. The CDR3, as DNA: TGTGCCAGCAGTCCATTCAATGAGCAGTTCTTC. The whole variable domain, remainder taken from reference TRBV11-2 and TRBJ2-1, is EAGVAQSPRYKIIEKRQSVAFWCNPISGHATLYWYQQILGQGPKLLIQFQNNGVVDDSQLPKDRFSAERLKGVDSTLKIQPAKLEDSAVYLCASSPFNEQFFGPGTRLTVL.

The chain links TRBV2 to TRBJ1-1; D is perhaps TRBD1 (6 bases). There are 15 residues in the CDR3. With 7 bases removed from V and 7 bases from J, the gap between germline ends came to 22 bases. CDR1 is SNHLY and CDR2 is FYNNEI in the germline V gene. CDR3 DNA sequence: TGTGCCAGCACCTCTTGGGGACATATGACGCTTGAAGCTTTCTTT. Translated: CASTSWGHMTLEAFF.

The rearrangement links TRBV10-3 to TRBJ1-3; D gene ambiguous. Trimming removed 10 bases from V and 4 bases from J, with 17 bases in between. The CDR3 runs 14 residues. The germline gives CDR1 ENHRY, CDR2 SYGVKD. The CDR3 coding sequence is TGTGCCACACGGGGTTTAGGGTCGGGAAACACCATATATTTT. It codes for CATRGLGSGNTIYF.

V gene TRBV7-3 combines with J gene TRBJ2-5, with TRBD2 matching 15 bases. The CDR3 runs 16 residues. CDR1 is SGHTA and CDR2 is FQGTGA in the germline V gene. V lost 2 bases, J lost 5 bases, and 3 bases stayed unmatched. Here the CDR3 DNA reads TGTGCCAGCAGCTTAGGACTAGCGGGAGGGCGCGAGACCCAGTACTTC. This sequence encodes CASSLGLAGGRETQYF.

The rearrangement uses TRBV30 and TRBJ2-2; 8 nucleotides agree with TRBD2. The CDR3 has 18 amino acids. After removal of 0 bases from V and 1 base from J, the junction contained 10 bases not matched to a gene. Germline V lookup: CDR1 GTSNPN, CDR2 SVGIG (reference sequence). The CDR3 sequence: CAWSVFGRGGRNTGELFF. Written as DNA, the CDR3 is TGTGCCTGGAGTGTATTTGGTCGCGGGGGGCGGAACACCGGGGAGCTGTTTTTT.